Listed here are 2 T cell receptor beta chains from one sample, sequenced in a study of cytomegalovirus exposure and HLA in healthy donors. PCR primers comprised 60 Vbeta and 13 Jbeta primers. TCRdb keeps only in-frame clones here, not all; method: immunoSEQ multiplex PCR. The sample carries tens of thousands of clones, approximately 70% recorded once. Material: PBMCs. The receptor set was obtained from a man between 18 and 29 years old in good health and CMV-seronegative.

The chain has TRBV6-5 and TRBJ2-6; D perhaps matches TRBD1 (5 bases). The germline V gene has CDR1 MNHEY and CDR2 SVGAGI. With 6 bases removed from V and 2 bases from J, the gap between germline ends came to 11 bases. CDR3 length: 15 amino acids. The CDR3: CASRIEGAGANVLTF. As DNA, the CDR3 is TGTGCCAGCAGGATAGAAGGGGCTGGGGCCAACGTCCTGACTTTC.

This chain connects TRBV4-1 to TRBJ1-2; D might be TRBD1 (5 bases). This CDR3 region has 13 residues. CDR1 and CDR2 from the germline V gene are MGHRA and YSYEKL. V lost 3 bases, J lost 4 bases, and 9 bases lay in between. CDR3 amino acids: CASSHLGGYGYTF. CDR3 DNA: TGCGCCAGCAGCCACCTGGGGGGCTATGGCTACACCTTC.